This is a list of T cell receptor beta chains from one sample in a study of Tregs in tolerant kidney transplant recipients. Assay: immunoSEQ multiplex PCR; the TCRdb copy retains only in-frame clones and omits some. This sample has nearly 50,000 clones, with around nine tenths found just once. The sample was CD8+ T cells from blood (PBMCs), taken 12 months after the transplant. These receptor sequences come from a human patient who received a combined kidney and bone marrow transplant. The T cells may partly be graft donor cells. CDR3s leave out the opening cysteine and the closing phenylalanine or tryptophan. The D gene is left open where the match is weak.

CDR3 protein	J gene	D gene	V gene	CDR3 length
ASSLTDYSNQPQH	TRBJ1-5	.	TRBV19	13
ASSLFAQDEQY	TRBJ2-7	.	TRBV27	11
ASSQEGQPAYEQY	TRBJ2-7	TRBD1	TRBV4-3	13
ASSPEETQY	TRBJ2-5	.	TRBV27	9
ASSIGATGYT	TRBJ1-2	.	TRBV19	10
ASSNPGLAYEQY	TRBJ2-7	TRBD2	TRBV5-6	12
ASSVATEIAGPYNEQF	TRBJ2-1	TRBD2	TRBV9	16
ASSPSVAGGPDEQF	TRBJ2-1	TRBD2	TRBV7-6	14
ASSLSNYYEQY	TRBJ2-7	.	TRBV7-8	11
AWQPRQGARYEQY	TRBJ2-7	TRBD1	TRBV30	13
ASSGGDSNEQF	TRBJ2-1	.	TRBV6-4	11
ASSLGTGTYEQY	TRBJ2-7	TRBD1	TRBV19	12
ASSVGTSGPYEQY	TRBJ2-7	TRBD2	TRBV19	13
ASSQPAVTVGELF	TRBJ2-2	.	TRBV11-2	13
ASSDSVGGGAYNEQF	TRBJ2-1	TRBD2	TRBV6-4	15